At least ten counts were recorded for the clone carrying this T cell receptor beta chain. Antigen unknown. The CDR3 runs 15 residues. The germline V gene encodes CDR1 SGHDT and CDR2 YYEEEE. V gave up 6 bases and J gave up 0 bases, with 10 bases separating them. The record originates from a study of beta chain features in type 1 diabetes. Study results and caveats: The naive, central memory and Treg TCRB repertoires showed an apparent similarity that was greater among patients than among healthy donors. PCR might favor shorter templates, equally in patients and controls.

TCRB transcripts that were expressed got sequenced, as all of the isolated RNA had been reverse transcribed. Profiled with immunoSEQ multiplex PCR; TCRdb holds only in-frame clones, not every one. The sample carries under 300,000 clones, 7.5% to 9.5% recorded once. Once sorted, every population was more than 95% pure. The receptor was derived from a woman between 18 and 29 years old in good health. Input material: central memory CD4+ T cells from blood. The V call is TRBV5-6, the J call TRBJ2-6; the D is unclear. CDR3 DNA sequence: TGTGCCAGCACCCTTAGGGTCTCTGGGGCCAACGTCCTGACTTTC. Translating it yields CASTLRVSGANVLTF.